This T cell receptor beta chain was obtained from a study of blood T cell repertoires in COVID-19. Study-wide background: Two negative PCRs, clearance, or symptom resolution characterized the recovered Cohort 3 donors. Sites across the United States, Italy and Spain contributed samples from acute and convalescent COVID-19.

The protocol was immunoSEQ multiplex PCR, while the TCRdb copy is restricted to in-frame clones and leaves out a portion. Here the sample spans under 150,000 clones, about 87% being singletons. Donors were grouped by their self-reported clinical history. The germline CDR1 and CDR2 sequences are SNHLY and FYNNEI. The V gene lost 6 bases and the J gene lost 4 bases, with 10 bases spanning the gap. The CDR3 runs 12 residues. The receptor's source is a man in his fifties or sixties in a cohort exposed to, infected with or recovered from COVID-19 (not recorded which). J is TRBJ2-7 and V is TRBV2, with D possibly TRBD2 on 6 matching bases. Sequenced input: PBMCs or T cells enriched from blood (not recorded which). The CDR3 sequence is CASSVGLYEQYF. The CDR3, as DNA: TGTGCCAGCAGCGTGGGACTTTACGAGCAGTACTTC.